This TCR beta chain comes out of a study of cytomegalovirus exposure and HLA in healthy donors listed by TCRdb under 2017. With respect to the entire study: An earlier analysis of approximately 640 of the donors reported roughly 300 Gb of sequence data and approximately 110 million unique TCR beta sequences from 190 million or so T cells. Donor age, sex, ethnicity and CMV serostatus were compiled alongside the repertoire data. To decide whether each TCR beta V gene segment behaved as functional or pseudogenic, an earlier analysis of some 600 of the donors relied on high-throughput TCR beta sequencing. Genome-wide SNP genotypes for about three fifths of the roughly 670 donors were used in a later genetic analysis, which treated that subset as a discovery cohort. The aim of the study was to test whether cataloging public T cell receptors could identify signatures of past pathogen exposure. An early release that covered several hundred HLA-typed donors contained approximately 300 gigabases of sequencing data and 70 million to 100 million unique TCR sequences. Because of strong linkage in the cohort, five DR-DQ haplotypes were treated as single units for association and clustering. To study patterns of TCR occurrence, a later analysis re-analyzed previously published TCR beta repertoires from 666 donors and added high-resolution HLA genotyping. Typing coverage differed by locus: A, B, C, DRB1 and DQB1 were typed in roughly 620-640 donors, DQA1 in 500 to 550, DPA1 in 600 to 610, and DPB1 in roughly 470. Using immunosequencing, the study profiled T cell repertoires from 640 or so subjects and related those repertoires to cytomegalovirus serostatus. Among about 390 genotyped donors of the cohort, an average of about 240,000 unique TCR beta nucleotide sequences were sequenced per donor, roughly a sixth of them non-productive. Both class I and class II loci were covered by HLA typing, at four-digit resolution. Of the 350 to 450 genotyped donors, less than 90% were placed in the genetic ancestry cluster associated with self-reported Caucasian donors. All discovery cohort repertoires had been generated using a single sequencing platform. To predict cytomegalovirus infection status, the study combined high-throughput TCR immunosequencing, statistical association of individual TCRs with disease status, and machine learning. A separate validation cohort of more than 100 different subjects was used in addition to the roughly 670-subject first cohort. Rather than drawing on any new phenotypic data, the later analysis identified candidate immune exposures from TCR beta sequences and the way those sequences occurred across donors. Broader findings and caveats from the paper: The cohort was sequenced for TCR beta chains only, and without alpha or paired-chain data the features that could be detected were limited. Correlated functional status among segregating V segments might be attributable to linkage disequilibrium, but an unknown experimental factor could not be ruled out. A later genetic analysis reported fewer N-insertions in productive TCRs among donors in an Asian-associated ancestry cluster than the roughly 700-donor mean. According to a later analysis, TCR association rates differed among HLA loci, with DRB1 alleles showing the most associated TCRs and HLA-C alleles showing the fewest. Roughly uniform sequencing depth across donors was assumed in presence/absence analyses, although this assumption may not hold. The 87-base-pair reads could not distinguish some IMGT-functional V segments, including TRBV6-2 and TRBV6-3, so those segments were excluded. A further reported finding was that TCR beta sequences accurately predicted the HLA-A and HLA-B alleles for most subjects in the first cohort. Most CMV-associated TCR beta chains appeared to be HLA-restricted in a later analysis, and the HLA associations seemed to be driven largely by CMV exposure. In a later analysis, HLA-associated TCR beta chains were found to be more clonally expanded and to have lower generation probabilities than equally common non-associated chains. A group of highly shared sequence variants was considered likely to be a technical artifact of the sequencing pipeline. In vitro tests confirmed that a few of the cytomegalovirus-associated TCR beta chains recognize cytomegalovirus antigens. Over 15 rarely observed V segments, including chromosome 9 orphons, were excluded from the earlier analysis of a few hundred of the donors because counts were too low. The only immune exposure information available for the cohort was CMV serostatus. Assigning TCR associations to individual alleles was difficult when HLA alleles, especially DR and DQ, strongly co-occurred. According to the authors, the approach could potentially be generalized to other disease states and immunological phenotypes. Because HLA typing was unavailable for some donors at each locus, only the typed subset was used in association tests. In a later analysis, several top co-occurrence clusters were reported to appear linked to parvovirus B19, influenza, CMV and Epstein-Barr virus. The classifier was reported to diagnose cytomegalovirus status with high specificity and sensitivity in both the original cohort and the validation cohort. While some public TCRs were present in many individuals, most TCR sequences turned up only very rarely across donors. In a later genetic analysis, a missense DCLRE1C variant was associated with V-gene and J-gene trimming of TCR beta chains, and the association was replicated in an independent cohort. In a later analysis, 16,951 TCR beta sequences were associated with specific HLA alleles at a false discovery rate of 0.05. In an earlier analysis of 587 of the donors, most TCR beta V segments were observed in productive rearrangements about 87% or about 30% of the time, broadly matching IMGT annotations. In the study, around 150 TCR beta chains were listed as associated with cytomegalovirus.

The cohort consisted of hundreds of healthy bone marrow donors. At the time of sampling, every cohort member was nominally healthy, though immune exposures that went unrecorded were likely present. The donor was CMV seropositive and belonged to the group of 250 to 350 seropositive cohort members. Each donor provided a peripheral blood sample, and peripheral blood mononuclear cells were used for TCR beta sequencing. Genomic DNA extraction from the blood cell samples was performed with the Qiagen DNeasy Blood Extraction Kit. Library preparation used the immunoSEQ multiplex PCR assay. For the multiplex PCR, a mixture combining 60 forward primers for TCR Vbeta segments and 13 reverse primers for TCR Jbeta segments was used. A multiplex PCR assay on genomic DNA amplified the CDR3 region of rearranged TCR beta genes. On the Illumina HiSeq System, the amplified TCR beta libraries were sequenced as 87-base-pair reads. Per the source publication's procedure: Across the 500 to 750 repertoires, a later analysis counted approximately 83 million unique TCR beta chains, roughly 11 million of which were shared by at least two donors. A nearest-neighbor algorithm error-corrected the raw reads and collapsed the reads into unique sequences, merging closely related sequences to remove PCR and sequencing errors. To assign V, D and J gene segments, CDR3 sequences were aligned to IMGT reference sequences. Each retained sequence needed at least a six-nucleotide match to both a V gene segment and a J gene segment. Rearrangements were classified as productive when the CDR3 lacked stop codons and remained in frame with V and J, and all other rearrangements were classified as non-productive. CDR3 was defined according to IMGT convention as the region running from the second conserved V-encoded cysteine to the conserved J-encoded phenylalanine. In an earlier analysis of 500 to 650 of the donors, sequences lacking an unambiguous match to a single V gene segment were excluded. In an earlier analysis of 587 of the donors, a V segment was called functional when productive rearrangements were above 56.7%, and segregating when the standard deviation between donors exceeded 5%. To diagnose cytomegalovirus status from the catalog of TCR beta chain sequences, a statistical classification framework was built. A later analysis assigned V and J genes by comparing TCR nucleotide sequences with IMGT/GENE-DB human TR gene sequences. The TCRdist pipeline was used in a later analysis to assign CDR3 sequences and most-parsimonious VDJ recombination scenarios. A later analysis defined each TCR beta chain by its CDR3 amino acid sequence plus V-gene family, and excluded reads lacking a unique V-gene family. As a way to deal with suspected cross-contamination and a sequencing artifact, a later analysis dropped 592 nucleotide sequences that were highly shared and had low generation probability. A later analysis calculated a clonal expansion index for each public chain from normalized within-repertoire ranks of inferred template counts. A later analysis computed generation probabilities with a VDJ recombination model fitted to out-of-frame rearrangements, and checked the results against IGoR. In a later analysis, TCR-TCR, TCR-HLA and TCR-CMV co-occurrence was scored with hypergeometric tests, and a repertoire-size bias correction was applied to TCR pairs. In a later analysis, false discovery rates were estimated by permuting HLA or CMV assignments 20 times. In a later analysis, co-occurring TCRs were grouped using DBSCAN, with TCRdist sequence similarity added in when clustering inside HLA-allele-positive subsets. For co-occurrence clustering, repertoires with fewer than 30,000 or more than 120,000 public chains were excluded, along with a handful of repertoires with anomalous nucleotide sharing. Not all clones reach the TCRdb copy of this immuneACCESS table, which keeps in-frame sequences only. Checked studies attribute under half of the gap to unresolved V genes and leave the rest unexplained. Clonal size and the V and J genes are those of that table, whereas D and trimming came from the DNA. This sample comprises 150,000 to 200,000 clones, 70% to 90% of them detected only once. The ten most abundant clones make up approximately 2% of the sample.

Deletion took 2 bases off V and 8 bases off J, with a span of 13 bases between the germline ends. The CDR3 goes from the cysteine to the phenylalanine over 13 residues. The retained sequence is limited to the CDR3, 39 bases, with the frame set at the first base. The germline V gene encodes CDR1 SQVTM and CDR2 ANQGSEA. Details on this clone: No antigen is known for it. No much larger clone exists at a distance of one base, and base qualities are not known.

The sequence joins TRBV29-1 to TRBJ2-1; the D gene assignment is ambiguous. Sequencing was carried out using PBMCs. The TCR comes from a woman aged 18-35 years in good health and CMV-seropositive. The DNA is TGCAGCGTTGAATCTGGAGTATTGGATGAGCAGTTCTTC. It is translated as CSVESGVLDEQFF.